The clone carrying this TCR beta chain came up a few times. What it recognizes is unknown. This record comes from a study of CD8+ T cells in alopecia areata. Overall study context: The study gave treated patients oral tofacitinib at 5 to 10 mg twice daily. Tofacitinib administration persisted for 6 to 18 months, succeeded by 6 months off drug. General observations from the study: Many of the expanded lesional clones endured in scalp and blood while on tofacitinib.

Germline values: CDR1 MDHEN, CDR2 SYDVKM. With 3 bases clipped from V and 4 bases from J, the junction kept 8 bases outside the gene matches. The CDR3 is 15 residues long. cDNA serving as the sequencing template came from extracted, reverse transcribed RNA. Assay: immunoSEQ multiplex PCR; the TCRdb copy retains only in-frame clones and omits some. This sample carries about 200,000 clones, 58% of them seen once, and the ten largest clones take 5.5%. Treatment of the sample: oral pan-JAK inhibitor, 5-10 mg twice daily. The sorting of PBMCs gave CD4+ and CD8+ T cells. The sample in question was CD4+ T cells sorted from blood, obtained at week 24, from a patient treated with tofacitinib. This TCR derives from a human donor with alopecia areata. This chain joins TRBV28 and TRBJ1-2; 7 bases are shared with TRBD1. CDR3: CASSFSGGSSYGYTF. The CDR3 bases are TGTGCCAGCAGTTTTTCAGGGGGGTCTTCCTATGGCTACACCTTC.